One and the same sample provided the 24 T cell receptor beta chains below, sequenced in a study of blood T cell repertoires in COVID-19. Using immunoSEQ multiplex PCR, the repertoire was profiled, and TCRdb retains in-frame clones only, with some absent. The sample holds 35,000 to 55,000 clones, 70% to 90% seen once. Sequenced: peripheral blood. These receptors were collected from a human donor in a cohort sampled during active COVID-19.

This sequence joins TRBV7-9 and TRBJ2-2; D is possibly TRBD2 (5 bases). The V gene's germline CDR1 is SEHNR and CDR2 FQNEAQ (reference sequence). The CDR3 contains 13 residues. V dropped 2 bases and J dropped 8 bases, with 9 bases sitting between them. The CDR3 DNA sequence: TGTGCCAGCAGCTTATCCGGGGAAGGGGAGCTGTTTTTT. This sequence encodes CASSLSGEGELFF. The variable domain in full, with the rest retrieved from reference TRBV7-9 and TRBJ2-2, is DTGVSQNPRHKITKRGQNVTFRCDPISEHNRLYWYRQTLGQGPEFLTYFQNEAQLEKSRLLSDRFSAERPKGSFSTLEIQRTEQGDSAMYLCASSLSGEGELFFGEGSRLTVL.

V and J are TRBV4-2 and TRBJ2-6; D call uncertain. V was shortened by 0 bases and J by 5 bases, with 23 bases between the two germline ends. The length of the CDR3 is 20 residues. Germline-derived CDR1 and CDR2 are LGHNA and YNFKEQ. CDR3 coding DNA: TGTGCCAGCAGCCAAGAAGGTTTTGAAGACATTGCTTCCTGGGCCAACGTCCTGACTTTC. It yields the protein CASSQEGFEDIASWANVLTF.

The chain has TRBV11-2 and TRBJ2-3; no reliable D call. Germline CDR1 and CDR2: SGHAT and FQNNGV. Between the trimmed V and J ends, which lost 7 bases and 0 bases, there was a span of 5 bases. The CDR3 consists of 12 residues. The CDR3 sequence is CASTSSTDTQYF. The CDR3 bases are TGTGCCAGCACCTCTAGCACAGATACGCAGTATTTT.

The chain combines TRBV6-1 with TRBJ2-3; 9 bases match TRBD1. Germline values: CDR1 MNHNS, CDR2 SASEGT. The J segment lost 4 bases and the V segment lost 3 bases, leaving 8 bases of the junction unmatched. The CDR3 is 16 amino acids. The CDR3 DNA reads TGTGCCAGCAGTGACGCCGGGACAGGGATGCCAGATACGCAGTATTTT. This sequence encodes CASSDAGTGMPDTQYF.

V usage is TRBV5-6 and J usage is TRBJ1-4; TRBD1 matches at 7 bases. Unmatched junction bases numbered 8, after V lost 0 bases and J lost 6 bases. This CDR3 is built from 16 residues. The germline V gene has CDR1 SGHDT and CDR2 YYEEEE. The CDR3 sequence is CASSLGQGIVDEKLFF. In nucleotides, the CDR3 is TGTGCCAGCAGCTTGGGACAGGGTATTGTAGATGAAAAACTGTTTTTT.

The chain uses TRBV11-3 and TRBJ1-1; possible D gene TRBD1, 6 bases. Trimming cost V 6 bases and J 0 bases, with 8 bases left between them. The CDR3 length is 13 residues. Looked up from germline, CDR1 is SGHNT and CDR2 is YENEEA. This CDR3 reads CASSDRMNTEAFF. CDR3 DNA sequence: TGTGCCAGCAGTGACAGGATGAACACTGAAGCTTTCTTT. Looking up the rest from reference TRBV11-3 and TRBJ1-1 gives the full variable domain: EAGVVQSPRYKIIEKKQPVAFWCNPISGHNTLYWYLQNLGQGPELLIRYENEEAVDDSQLPKDRFSAERLKGVDSTLKIQPAELGDSAVYLCASSDRMNTEAFFGQGTRLTVV.

The chain is built from TRBV18 and TRBJ1-6; the D gene is possibly TRBD1 (6 bases). Trimming stripped 4 bases from V and 5 bases from J, with 12 bases between. Germline lookup yields CDR1 KGHSH and CDR2 LQKENI. The CDR3 is made up of 15 amino acids. The CDR3: CASSLQGSDNSPLHF. The DNA for the CDR3 is TGTGCCAGCTCACTACAGGGATCTGATAATTCACCCCTCCACTTT.

The chain carries TRBV6-5 and TRBJ2-7; D might be TRBD1 (6 bases). CDR3 length equals 14 residues. Between the trimmed V and J ends, which lost 4 bases and 2 bases, there was a span of 12 bases. Germline V gene lookup returns CDR1 MNHEY and CDR2 SVGAGI. The chain's CDR3 is CASSLTGQTYEQYF. The CDR3 coding sequence is TGTGCCAGCAGTTTAACAGGACAGACCTACGAGCAGTACTTC.

The CDR3 DNA reads as TGTGCCAGCAGCCCCGGGGGGCGGGGGACTGAAGCTTTCTTT. Protein sequence: CASSPGGRGTEAFF. The rearrangement links TRBV6-5 to TRBJ1-1, with D possibly matching TRBD1 (6 bases). Germline lookup yields CDR1 MNHEY and CDR2 SVGAGI. Trimming took off 6 bases at V and 5 bases at J, with 16 bases between the two ends. The CDR3 runs to 14 residues.

The chain links TRBV7-9 to TRBJ1-2, with D hard to call. This CDR3 is 13 amino acids long. V lost 5 bases to trimming and J lost 5 bases, with 12 bases between them. CDR1 is SEHNR and CDR2 is FQNEAQ in the germline V gene (reference sequence). CDR3 region: CASSPPTGYGYTF. CDR3 DNA: TGTGCCAGCAGCCCACCGACTGGGTATGGCTACACCTTC.

V usage is TRBV9 and J usage is TRBJ1-2; D uncertain. V was clipped by 0 bases and J by 0 bases, with 6 bases between them. CDR3 length: 14 amino acids. Germline loops: CDR1 SGDLS, CDR2 YYNGEE. The CDR3 sequence: CASSVDQSNYGYTF. CDR3 nucleotide sequence: TGTGCCAGCAGCGTAGACCAGTCTAACTATGGCTACACCTTC. The whole variable domain, filled in from reference TRBV9 and TRBJ1-2, reads DSGVTQTPKHLITATGQRVTLRCSPRSGDLSVYWYQQSLDQGLQFLIQYYNGEERAKGNILERFSAQQFPDLHSELNLSSLELGDSALYFCASSVDQSNYGYTFGSGTRLTVV.

The chain is built from TRBV6-5 and TRBJ1-6, with 7 bases that match TRBD1. The CDR3 is made up of 16 amino acids. J was trimmed by 2 bases and V by 2 bases; bases with no gene match: 3. Per germline, CDR1 MNHEY and CDR2 SVGAGI. CDR3 region: CASSYDRATYNSPLHF. The CDR3, as DNA: TGTGCCAGCAGTTACGACAGGGCCACCTATAATTCACCCCTCCACTTT.

The chain employs TRBV18 and TRBJ2-1; TRBD2 agrees at 10 bases. Looked up from germline, CDR1 is KGHSH and CDR2 is LQKENI. This CDR3 is built from 16 residues. The ends lost 3 bases at V and 10 bases at J; junction bases unmatched: 12. This CDR3 is CASSPLAGEPGGEQFF. CDR3 nucleotides: TGTGCCAGCTCACCCCTAGCGGGAGAGCCGGGGGGCGAGCAGTTCTTC. The entire variable domain, with the rest obtained from reference TRBV18 and TRBJ2-1, is as follows: NAGVMQNPRHLVRRRGQEARLRCSPMKGHSHVYWYRQLPEEGLKFMVYLQKENIIDESGMPKERFSAEFPKEGPSILRIQQVVRGDSAAYFCASSPLAGEPGGEQFFGPGTRLTVL.

This chain links TRBV5-5 with TRBJ1-2, with D possibly being TRBD1 (6 bases). V lost 1 base to trimming and J lost 7 bases, with 17 bases between them. The V gene's germline CDR1 is SGHKS and CDR2 YYEKEE (reference sequence). The CDR3 covers 15 residues. The DNA of the CDR3 is TGTGCCAGCAGCTTGTCCGTCAGGGGCCCCCTTGGCTACACCTTC. This gives the protein CASSLSVRGPLGYTF.

This chain connects TRBV29-1 to TRBJ1-1; the match to TRBD1 covers 7 bases. Germline V lookup: CDR1 SQVTM, CDR2 ANQGSEA. This CDR3 is 14 amino acids long. Trimming took 7 bases from V and 4 from J; bases not matched to a gene: 12. CDR3 sequence: CSACDRAVGTEAFF. Here the CDR3 DNA reads TGCAGCGCCTGTGACAGGGCAGTAGGCACTGAAGCTTTCTTT. The full variable domain, rest sourced from reference TRBV29-1 and TRBJ1-1, is SAVISQKPSRDICQRGTSLTIQCQVDSQVTMMFWYRQQPGQSLTLIATANQGSEATYESGFVIDKFPISRPNLTFSTLTVSNMSPEDSSIYLCSACDRAVGTEAFFGQGTRLTVV.

The J gene is TRBJ2-3, the V gene TRBV4-3; the D is unclear. Trimming pared 3 bases from V and 4 bases from J, leaving 11 bases between. The CDR3 contains 14 residues. Germline V gene sequence: CDR1 LGHNA, CDR2 YSLEER. CDR3 in amino acids: CASSQIISADTQYF. For the CDR3, the DNA is TGCGCCAGCAGCCAGATCATTTCGGCAGATACGCAGTATTTT.

This chain joins TRBV19 and TRBJ2-7; a possible D gene is TRBD1 (5 bases). The germline V gene has CDR1 LNHDA and CDR2 SQIVND (reference sequence). This CDR3 is built from 14 residues. The V gene lost 5 bases and the J gene lost 3 bases, with 14 bases spanning the gap. The CDR3 DNA follows: TGTGCCAGTAGTCCAATCTTAGACAGCTACGAGCAGTACTTC. As protein: CASSPILDSYEQYF.

This chain joins TRBV30 and TRBJ1-4; no firm D call. Trimming removed 0 bases at V and 6 bases at J, with 14 bases between. This CDR3 has 15 residues. CDR1 is GTSNPN and CDR2 is SVGIG in the germline V gene (reference sequence). CDR3 bases: TGTGCCTGGAGTGTACTGGGTATGGGAGATGAAAAACTGTTTTTT. Translating gives CAWSVLGMGDEKLFF.

V gene TRBV3-1 (or the pseudogene TRBV3-2) combines with J gene TRBJ1-3; possible D gene TRBD1, 6 bases. The V gene's germline CDR1 is LGHDT and CDR2 YNNKEL (reference sequence). CDR3 length equals 15 residues. V lost 0 bases, J lost 4 bases, and 10 bases lay in between. CDR3 region: CASSQETGLGNTIYF. The CDR3 bases are TGTGCCAGCAGCCAAGAAACAGGGCTCGGAAACACCATATATTTT.

This clone occurred once. The rearrangement links TRBV2 to TRBJ2-2, with TRBD1 matching over 8 bases. Germline-derived CDR1 and CDR2 are SNHLY and FYNNEI. The CDR3 is made up of 13 amino acids. With V trimmed by 7 bases and J by 7 bases, 5 bases remained unmatched. DNA for the CDR3: TGTGCCAGCACTCAGGGGGCTGGCGGGGAGCTGTTTTTT. It codes for CASTQGAGGELFF.

The chain couples TRBV15 to TRBJ2-1; no firm D call. Germline CDR1 LNHNV, CDR2 YYDKDF (reference sequence). The V and J ends lost 1 base and 8 bases respectively, with 3 bases between them. The CDR3 extends over 11 amino acids. The CDR3 is CATSRVDEQFF. The CDR3 bases are TGTGCCACCAGCAGAGTAGATGAGCAGTTCTTC.

The chain has TRBV29-1 and TRBJ1-2, with D unresolved. This CDR3 comprises 11 residues. Trimming took off 5 bases at V and 3 bases at J, with 7 bases between the two ends. The V gene's germline CDR1 is SQVTM and CDR2 ANQGSEA. The CDR3 DNA is TGCAGCGTTACCGCGGACTATGGCTACACCTTC. Protein: CSVTADYGYTF.

The V call is TRBV5-1, the J call TRBJ2-1; 10 positions match TRBD2. J lost 4 bases, V lost 4 bases, and 8 bases had no gene match. Germline values: CDR1 SGHRS, CDR2 YFSETQ. The CDR3 has 16 amino acids. The CDR3 DNA follows: TGCGCCAGCAGCCCCGGGCTAGCGGGGGATTACAATGAGCAGTTCTTC. It translates to CASSPGLAGDYNEQFF.

V is TRBV7-3 and J is TRBJ2-1, with D possibly TRBD2 on 5 matching bases. The CDR3 length is 14 residues. V lost 1 base, J lost 5 bases, and 9 bases lay in between. Germline assignment: CDR1 SGHTA and CDR2 FQGTGA. The CDR3 DNA sequence: TGTGCCAGCAGCTTAATAGCTAGCCACAATGAGCAGTTCTTC. This encodes CASSLIASHNEQFF.